This T cell receptor beta chain originates from a study of T cell responses to AZD1222 COVID-19 vaccine. General study findings and limits: Unmutated variant regions reportedly attract nearly half of all spike-specific TCRs. Two AZD1222 administrations were followed by greater Spike-specific TCR breadth and depth. There were vaccine-associated CD4 TCRs across spike, dominant at 160-218 and 743-854. Clonal diversity was possibly underestimated; the donors were predominantly white British and more often female.

Looked up from germline, CDR1 is SGHAT and CDR2 is FQNNGV. The CDR3 runs to 15 residues. V dropped 1 base and J dropped 4 bases, with 13 bases sitting between them. On this clone: Its antigen is as yet unknown.

The data were produced by immunoSEQ multiplex PCR, yet TCRdb's version contains in-frame clones alone and is incomplete. The sample lists around 60,000 clones, about 89% occurring once. Specimen: peripheral blood, collected 28 days after the second dose of the MenACWY control vaccine. The source is an adult who received the MenACWY meningococcal vaccine as a control. The genes are TRBV11-2 and TRBJ1-2; D is possibly TRBD1 (6 bases). The CDR3 DNA follows: TGTGCCAGCAGCTTAGGATCCGGGACACTCTATGGCTACACCTTC. Its translation is CASSLGSGTLYGYTF.